Given below is one T cell receptor (beta chain) in context. Antigen: not known. This entry is derived from a study of T cell responses to AZD1222 COVID-19 vaccine. Study in general: Second-dose groups at about 4 or about 12 weeks were pooled.

Germline V gene lookup returns CDR1 MNHEY and CDR2 SMNVEV (reference sequence). CDR3 length: 18 residues. With 2 bases removed from V and 0 bases from J, the gap between germline ends came to 17 bases. Study-level findings and limits: With dominance at 160-218 and 743-854, vaccine-associated CD4 TCRs spanned spike.

Assay: immunoSEQ multiplex PCR; the TCRdb copy retains only in-frame clones and omits some. The repertoire has approximately 150,000 clones, 85% to 90% of them found once; the top ten carry 1.5% to 2%. The chain couples TRBV27 to TRBJ2-1, with D unclear. The TCR comes from an adult in good health. The sample consisted of peripheral blood, taken on day 0 of AZD1222 vaccination. CDR3 sequence (DNA): TGTGCCAGCAGTTTAGCTCCTGCTCTGGGTAGCTCCTACAATGAGCAGTTCTTC. Residues: CASSLAPALGSSYNEQFF.